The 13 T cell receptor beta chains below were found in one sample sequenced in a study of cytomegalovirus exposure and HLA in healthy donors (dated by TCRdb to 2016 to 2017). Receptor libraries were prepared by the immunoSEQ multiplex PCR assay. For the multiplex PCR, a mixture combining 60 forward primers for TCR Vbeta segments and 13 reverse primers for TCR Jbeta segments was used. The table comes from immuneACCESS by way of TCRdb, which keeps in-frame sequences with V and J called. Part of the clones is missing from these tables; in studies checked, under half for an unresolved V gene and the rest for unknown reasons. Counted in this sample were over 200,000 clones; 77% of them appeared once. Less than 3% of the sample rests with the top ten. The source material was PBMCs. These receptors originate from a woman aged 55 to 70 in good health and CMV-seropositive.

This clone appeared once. The CDR3 reads CASSDIAGAAGELFF. DNA for the CDR3: TGTGCCAGCAGTGACATAGCGGGAGCGGCCGGGGAGCTGTTTTTT. The V gene is TRBV2, the J gene TRBJ2-2; TRBD2 aligns across 9 bases. V lost 3 bases to trimming and J lost 6 bases; unmatched junction nucleotides: 5. There are 15 residues in the CDR3. Germline V CDR1 and CDR2: SNHLY, FYNNEI.

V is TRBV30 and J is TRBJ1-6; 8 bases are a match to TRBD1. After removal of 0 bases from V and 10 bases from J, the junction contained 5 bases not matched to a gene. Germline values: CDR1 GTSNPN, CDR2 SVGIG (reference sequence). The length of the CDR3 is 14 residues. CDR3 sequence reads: CAWSVPGGQSPLHF. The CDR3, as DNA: TGTGCCTGGAGTGTGCCAGGGGGCCAATCACCCCTCCACTTT.

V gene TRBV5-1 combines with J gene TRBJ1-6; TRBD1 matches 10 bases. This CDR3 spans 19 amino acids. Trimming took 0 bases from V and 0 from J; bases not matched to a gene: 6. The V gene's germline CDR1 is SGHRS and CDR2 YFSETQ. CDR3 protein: CASSLGDRGPGSYNSPLHF. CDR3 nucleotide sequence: TGCGCCAGCAGCTTGGGGGACAGGGGTCCCGGCTCCTATAATTCACCCCTCCACTTT.

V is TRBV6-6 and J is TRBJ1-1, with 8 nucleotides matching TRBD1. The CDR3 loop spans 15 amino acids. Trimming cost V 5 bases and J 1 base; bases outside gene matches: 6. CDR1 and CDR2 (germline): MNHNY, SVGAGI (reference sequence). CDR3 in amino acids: CASSDTGGENTEAFF. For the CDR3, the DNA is TGTGCCAGCAGTGACACAGGGGGTGAGAACACTGAAGCTTTCTTT.

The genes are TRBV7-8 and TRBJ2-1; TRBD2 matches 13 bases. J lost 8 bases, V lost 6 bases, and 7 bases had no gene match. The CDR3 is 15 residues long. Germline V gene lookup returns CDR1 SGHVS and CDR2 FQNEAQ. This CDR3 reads CASRQLAGGPDEQFF. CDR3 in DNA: TGTGCCAGCAGACAACTAGCGGGAGGGCCGGATGAGCAGTTCTTC.

Here the CDR3 DNA reads TGTGCCAGCAGCCAGGGGATAGCAGGAACTGAAGCTTTCTTT. Encoded protein: CASSQGIAGTEAFF. The J gene is TRBJ1-1, the V gene TRBV7-3; a possible D gene is TRBD1 (6 bases). The CDR3 has 14 amino acids. In germline, CDR1 is SGHTA, CDR2 FQGTGA. V shed 5 bases and J shed 5 bases, with 15 bases lying between them.

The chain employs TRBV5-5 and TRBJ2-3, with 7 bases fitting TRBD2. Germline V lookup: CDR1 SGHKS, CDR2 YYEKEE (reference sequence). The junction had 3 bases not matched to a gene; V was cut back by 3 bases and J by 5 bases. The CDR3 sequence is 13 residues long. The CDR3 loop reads CASSWGGLDTQYF. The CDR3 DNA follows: TGTGCCAGCAGCTGGGGGGGTTTAGATACGCAGTATTTT.

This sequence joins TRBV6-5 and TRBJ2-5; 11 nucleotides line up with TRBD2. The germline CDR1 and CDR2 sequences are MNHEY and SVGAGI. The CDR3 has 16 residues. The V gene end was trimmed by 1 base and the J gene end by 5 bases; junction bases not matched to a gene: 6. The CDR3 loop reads CASSYFSGRGGETQYF. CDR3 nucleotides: TGTGCCAGCAGTTACTTTAGCGGGAGGGGAGGTGAGACCCAGTACTTC.

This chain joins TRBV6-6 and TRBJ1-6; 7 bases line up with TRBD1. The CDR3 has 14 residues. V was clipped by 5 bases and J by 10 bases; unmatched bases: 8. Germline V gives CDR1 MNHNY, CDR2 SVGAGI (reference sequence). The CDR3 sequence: CASSNRGEGSPLHF. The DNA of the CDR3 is TGTGCCAGCAGTAACAGGGGAGAAGGATCACCCCTCCACTTT.

This chain's CDR3 is CASSADRLNTGELFF. For the CDR3, the DNA is TGTGCCAGCTCCGCGGACAGGTTGAACACCGGGGAGCTGTTTTTT. The V call is TRBV18, the J call TRBJ2-2; 7 bases match TRBD1. Germline V gene data show CDR1 as KGHSH and CDR2 as LQKENI. J was trimmed by 1 base and V by 6 bases; bases with no gene match: 5. The CDR3 loop spans 15 amino acids.

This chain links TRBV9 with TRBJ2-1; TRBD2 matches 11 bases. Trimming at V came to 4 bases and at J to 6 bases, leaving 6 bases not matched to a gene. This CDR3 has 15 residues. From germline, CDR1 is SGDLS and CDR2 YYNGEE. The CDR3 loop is CASSPQTSGINEQFF. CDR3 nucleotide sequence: TGTGCCAGCAGCCCTCAGACTAGCGGGATCAATGAGCAGTTCTTC.

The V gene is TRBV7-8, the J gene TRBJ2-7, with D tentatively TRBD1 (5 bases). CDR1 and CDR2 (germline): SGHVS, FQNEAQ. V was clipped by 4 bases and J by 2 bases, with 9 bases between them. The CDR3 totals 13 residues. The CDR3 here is CASSSKQAYEQYF. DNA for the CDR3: TGTGCCAGCAGCTCAAAACAGGCCTACGAGCAGTACTTC.

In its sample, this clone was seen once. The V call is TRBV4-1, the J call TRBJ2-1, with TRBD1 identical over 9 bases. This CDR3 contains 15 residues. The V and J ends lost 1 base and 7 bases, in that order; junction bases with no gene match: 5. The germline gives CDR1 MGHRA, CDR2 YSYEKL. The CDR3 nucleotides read TGCGCCAGCAGCCAAGCTGGGACAGGGAAAAATGAGCAGTTCTTC. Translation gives CASSQAGTGKNEQFF.